The 2 T cell receptor beta chains reported below all come from one sample, sequenced in a study of blood T cell repertoires in COVID-19. Profiling relied on immunoSEQ multiplex PCR, and the TCRdb table lists in-frame clones only, not all of them. The sample gives 200,000 to 300,000 clones, approximately 88% of which show up once; approximately 6% is in the top ten. Sequences were obtained from peripheral blood. The origin of the receptors is a woman aged 25 to 45 with COVID-19, enrolled during active disease.

The chain joins TRBV5-1 to TRBJ2-7; D is perhaps TRBD2 (5 bases). This CDR3 is 15 amino acids long. The germline CDR1 and CDR2 sequences are SGHRS and YFSETQ. Trimming left V 4 bases short and J 4 bases short, with 18 bases between. The chain's CDR3 is CASSQGLPQQYEQYF. The DNA for the CDR3 is TGCGCCAGCAGCCAAGGACTTCCTCAGCAGTACGAGCAGTACTTC.

Only one count was recorded for this clone. The chain carries TRBV25-1 and TRBJ2-5; D ambiguous. Germline CDR1 MGHDK, CDR2 SYGVNS. The CDR3 loop spans 12 amino acids. Trimming removed 5 bases at V and 5 bases at J, with 9 bases between. The CDR3 DNA is TGTGCCAGCAGTCCTAACGGGGAGACCCAGTACTTC. It is translated as CASSPNGETQYF.